This entry is about one TCR beta chain. Its antigen is as yet unknown. This sample stems from a study of vaccination effects on CD4 cells after COVID-19. The overall study: Convalescent patients (n = two) were sampled 16 days and one week prevaccination.

The CDR3 covers 16 residues. Trimming cost V 4 bases and J 0 bases, with 17 bases left between them. CDR1 is SGHRS, CDR2 YFSETQ, per germline. Study-level results: Whether induced by infection or by vaccine, clones showed marked clonal contraction late after vaccination.

Generated by immunoSEQ multiplex PCR, the TCRdb table keeps only in-frame clones and is missing some. Of around 75,000 clones in the sample, 65% to 75% were seen once. Pools of viral peptides were used by the ViraFEST assay to expand antigen-specific CD4+ T cells ahead of sequencing. When nine to ten days of culture had elapsed, CD4+ T cells were isolated. SARS-CoV-2 infection was confirmed by PCR in the person between March and December 2020. Cultures of a few million PBMC per well contained approximately 10 IU/ml IL-2 plus 10 ug/ml peptides. A pool of HIV-1 Nef peptides formed the negative control culture.

The chain has TRBV5-1 and TRBJ2-7; perhaps TRBD2 as D (6 bases). Here the sequenced sample was CD4+ T cells from PBMCs cultured with HIV peptides, taken before COVID-19 vaccination. This sample's subset: HIV-1 Nef peptide pool negative control/reference culture. The receptor comes from a human donor who had a prior SARS-CoV-2 infection. In DNA form, the CDR3 reads TGCGCCAGCAGCGCCGGAGGGCGGGACGGCTCCTACGAGCAGTACTTC. Translation: CASSAGGRDGSYEQYF.